This TCR beta chain was sequenced for a study of shared clonotypes between healthy human individuals. Across the whole study: Aged 18 to 49, the donors were a couple of women and three men.

The data were produced by immunoSEQ multiplex PCR, yet TCRdb's version contains in-frame clones alone and is incomplete. The sample consists of roughly 720,000 clones, 90% of them appearing once. Per the germline V gene, CDR1 is SGHAT and CDR2 is FQNNGV. The V and J ends lost 3 bases and 0 bases respectively, with 12 bases between them. The CDR3 is made up of 15 amino acids. The V and J genes are TRBV11-2 and TRBJ2-7; D may be TRBD1 (5 bases). The source is a man between 18 and 29 years old in good health. Some clones in this sample may be carry-over from other donors' samples. The sequenced material came from memory CD8+ T cells from PBMCs. The subset was: CD45RO+ cells pooled with CCR7-negative TemRA cells. As DNA, the CDR3 is TGTGCCAGCAGCTTCGTAACGGACAACTCCTACGAGCAGTACTTC. Its protein is CASSFVTDNSYEQYF.